A selection of T cell receptor beta chains follows, all from one sample in a study of control samples from healthy donors and cancer patients. The data were produced by immunoSEQ multiplex PCR, yet TCRdb's version contains in-frame clones alone and is incomplete. The sample has approximately 49,000 clones, approximately 86% seen once. Sequencing used PBMCs. The receptor set was obtained from a woman between 50 and 59 years old with lung cancer. Each CDR3 is given with its conserved first and last residue. Fields, in order: clone size, J gene, CDR3 length, D gene, V gene, CDR3 DNA, CDR3 protein. The D gene is left open where the match is weak. Where a row states a size, it is once, few, many or the class of an expanded clone; other rows omit it.

once TRBJ1-1 14 - TRBV5-1 TGCGCCAGCAGGTACTGGGGGGCCAACACTGAAGCTTTCTTT CASRYWGANTEAFF
- TRBJ1-1 14 TRBD1 TRBV5-6 TGTGCCAGCAGCTTTGGGACAGGGAACACTGAAGCTTTCTTT CASSFGTGNTEAFF
- TRBJ1-2 15 - TRBV2 TGTGCCAGCAGTGTATCAAAAAGGGGGGCGGAGGGCTACACCTTC CASSVSKRGAEGYTF
- TRBJ1-1 14 - TRBV19 TGTGCCAGTAGTATCAGGGGTCTGAACACTGAAGCTTTCTTT CASSIRGLNTEAFF
- TRBJ2-1 16 TRBD2 TRBV19 TGTGCCAGTAGTGTACGACTAGCGGGGGGGCTAAATGAGCAGTTCTTC CASSVRLAGGLNEQFF
- TRBJ1-5 15 - TRBV28 TGTGCCAGCAGTTCCCTGGCAGGGGTAAATCAGCCCCAGCATTTT CASSSLAGVNQPQHF
- TRBJ2-7 16 TRBD2 TRBV4-2 TGTGCCAGCAGCCCAGGACTAGCGGGGGTCTCCTACGAGCAGTACTTC CASSPGLAGVSYEQYF
- TRBJ1-4 15 - TRBV5-1 TGCGCCAGCAGCTTGGCAGCAGGGACTAATGAAAAACTGTTTTTT CASSLAAGTNEKLFF
few TRBJ2-2 14 TRBD1 TRBV30 TGTGCCACCCGGGACAGCCAATACACCGGGGAGCTGTTTTTT CATRDSQYTGELFF
- TRBJ2-6 14 - TRBV7-3 TGTGCCAGCAGCTTAGGGCTCCCGGGCAACGTCCTGACTTTC CASSLGLPGNVLTF
- TRBJ2-7 15 - TRBV3-1/TRBV3-2 TGTGCCAGCAGCCAAGATGGGACACTCTCCTACGAGCAGTACTTC CASSQDGTLSYEQYF
few TRBJ2-3 15 TRBD1 TRBV9 TGTGCCAGCAGCGCTACCCAGGGGGATCCAGATACGCAGTATTTT CASSATQGDPDTQYF
- TRBJ1-3 15 - TRBV5-6 TGTGCCAGCAGCTTGGCCCACGACAGTGGAAACACCATATATTTT CASSLAHDSGNTIYF
- TRBJ1-5 14 - TRBV19 TGTGCCAGTAGAGGGGCGGGGGGCAATCAGCCCCAGCATTTT CASRGAGGNQPQHF
- TRBJ2-1 13 - TRBV28 TGTGCCAGCAGTTTACTAGGAGGGGGCGAGCAGTTCTTC CASSLLGGGEQFF
- TRBJ2-2 14 TRBD1 TRBV28 TGTGCCAGCAGTCTTCTTCAGGGGGCCGGGGAGCTGTTTTTT CASSLLQGAGELFF
- TRBJ1-1 14 - TRBV5-5 TGTGCCAGCAGCTTGGCCATGGGCAACACTGAAGCTTTCTTT CASSLAMGNTEAFF
- TRBJ1-1 13 - TRBV3-1/TRBV3-2 TGTGCCAGCAGCCAAGATTTCGGGCTAGGGGCTTTCTTT CASSQDFGLGAFF
- TRBJ1-6 17 - TRBV12-5 TGTGCTAGTGGTTTGAGTTCAGTGAGCTCCTATAATTCACCCCTCCACTTT CASGLSSVSSYNSPLHF
- TRBJ1-2 15 - TRBV27 TGTGCCAGCAGTCTGTGGACTGAAGTACCCTATGGCTACACCTTC CASSLWTEVPYGYTF
- TRBJ1-1 13 - TRBV7-9 TGTGCCAGCAGCTTGTCTCAGAACACTGAAGCTTTCTTT CASSLSQNTEAFF
- TRBJ2-7 13 - TRBV29-1 TGCAGCGTTGTGTACAGGGACTCCTACGAGCAGTACTTC CSVVYRDSYEQYF
- TRBJ1-1 14 - TRBV9 TGTGCCAGCAGCGCCTTTGGGCGTTCCACTGAAGCTTTCTTT CASSAFGRSTEAFF
few TRBJ1-2 15 TRBD1 TRBV10-3 TGTGCCATCAGAAGGGACAGGGGGCTCAACTATGGCTACACCTTC CAIRRDRGLNYGYTF
once TRBJ1-5 16 - TRBV21-1 TGTGCCAGCAGCAAAGAGGGGCGGACGTATTCTCAGCCCCAGCATTTT CASSKEGRTYSQPQHF
- TRBJ2-7 12 - TRBV5-5 TGTGCCAGCAGACCATCTAGGGGTGAGCAGTACTTC CASRPSRGEQYF